Below are 8 T cell receptor beta chains sequenced from a single sample in a study of T cell responses to AZD1222 COVID-19 vaccine. Only in-frame clones appear in the TCRdb table, and some are missing; sequencing was by immunoSEQ multiplex PCR. The table includes about 170,000 clones, around 90% detected once. The sample was peripheral blood, taken on day 0 of AZD1222 vaccination. The receptors come from an adult in good health.

As for this clone: In the same sample, other DNA sequences code for this CDR3. The rearrangement joins TRBV7-2 to TRBJ2-3; D gene uncertain. Germline assignment: CDR1 SGHTA and CDR2 FQGNSA. The CDR3 length is 12 residues. Trimming cost V 5 bases and J 2 bases, with 5 bases left between them. The CDR3 DNA reads TGTGCCAGCAGCCCTTACACAGATACGCAGTATTTT. Amino acids: CASSPYTDTQYF.

The CDR3 bases are TGTGCCAGCAGTGATTCGGCAGAGCAAGAGACCCAGTACTTC. Its protein product is CASSDSAEQETQYF. The chain recombines TRBV2 with TRBJ2-5; D is ambiguous. CDR3 length: 14 amino acids. Trimming cost V 3 bases and J 2 bases, with 10 bases left between them. The germline CDR1 and CDR2 sequences are SNHLY and FYNNEI. Full variable domain (missing parts from reference TRBV2 and TRBJ2-5): EPEVTQTPSHQVTQMGQEVILRCVPISNHLYFYWYRQILGQKVEFLVSFYNNEISEKSEIFDDQFSVERPDGSNFTLKIRSTKLEDSAMYFCASSDSAEQETQYFGPGTRLLVL.

On this clone itself: Mismatch with germline at one junction end may stem from a read error. The chain carries TRBV19 and TRBJ2-1; D is uncertain. Germline CDR1 reads LNHDA; CDR2 reads SQIVND (reference sequence). The CDR3 runs to 15 residues. The DNA of the CDR3 is TGTGCCAGTAGGATAGACCTGGGCCCCTACAATGAGCAGTTCTTC. Translated: CASRIDLGPYNEQFF.

This chain connects TRBV2 to TRBJ1-4, with a weak D call TRBD1 (5 bases). With 0 bases removed from V and 1 base from J, the gap between germline ends came to 15 bases. CDR1 and CDR2 (germline): SNHLY, FYNNEI. The CDR3 runs 18 residues. The CDR3 is CASSEALQGWVTNEKLFF. CDR3 coding DNA: TGTGCCAGCAGTGAAGCGCTTCAGGGTTGGGTAACTAATGAAAAACTGTTTTTT.

This sequence joins TRBV25-1 and TRBJ1-4; 7 nucleotides match TRBD1. CDR1 and CDR2 (germline): MGHDK, SYGVNS. The V and J ends lost 4 bases and 7 bases, in that order; junction bases with no gene match: 9. This CDR3 has 15 amino acids. This CDR3 is CASSATTGPTEKLFF. CDR3 coding DNA: TGTGCCAGCAGTGCCACGACAGGGCCCACTGAAAAACTGTTTTTT. Variable domain in full (rest from reference TRBV25-1 and TRBJ1-4): EADIYQTPRYLVIGTGKKITLECSQTMGHDKMYWYQQDPGMELHLIHYSYGVNSTEKGDLSSESTVSRIRTEHFPLTLESARPSHTSQYLCASSATTGPTEKLFFGSGTQLSVL.

The chain joins TRBV28 to TRBJ2-1, with D possibly TRBD2 on 6 matching bases. Germline CDR1 reads MDHEN; CDR2 reads SYDVKM. The CDR3 has 15 residues. V gave up 3 bases and J gave up 0 bases, with 9 bases separating them. For the CDR3, the DNA is TGTGCCAGCAGTTTGGGGGGACCCTCCTACAATGAGCAGTTCTTC. This codes for CASSLGGPSYNEQFF.

The genes are TRBV18 and TRBJ2-3, with D maybe TRBD1 (6 bases). The germline CDR1 and CDR2 sequences are KGHSH and LQKENI. Trimming pared 5 bases from V and 0 bases from J, leaving 15 bases between. This CDR3 has 16 amino acids. CDR3 coding DNA: TGTGCCAGCTCATCCGATGGACAGCTTAGCACAGATACGCAGTATTTT. Residues: CASSSDGQLSTDTQYF. Drawing the rest from reference TRBV18 and TRBJ2-3, the complete variable domain is NAGVMQNPRHLVRRRGQEARLRCSPMKGHSHVYWYRQLPEEGLKFMVYLQKENIIDESGMPKERFSAEFPKEGPSILRIQQVVRGDSAAYFCASSSDGQLSTDTQYFGPGTRLTVL.

This clone was seen a single time. V gene TRBV5-1 combines with J gene TRBJ2-5; D not resolved. The germline V gene has CDR1 SGHRS and CDR2 YFSETQ. This CDR3 is built from 14 residues. Trimming stripped 5 bases from V and 2 bases from J, with 13 bases between. CDR3 DNA sequence: TGCGCCAGCAGTCCAGACGGAAAGCAAGAGACCCAGTACTTC. Amino acid sequence: CASSPDGKQETQYF.